The present entry profiles one T cell receptor beta chain with its context. Using immunoSEQ multiplex PCR, the repertoire was profiled, and TCRdb retains in-frame clones only, with some absent. The sample contains 90,000 to 110,000 clones, about 80% of which appear only once. Germline V lookup: CDR1 SGHTA, CDR2 FQGNSA. CDR3 size: 13 residues. V was trimmed by 3 bases and J by 8 bases, leaving 10 bases between them. This sample was taken from a study of T cell responses to AZD1222 COVID-19 vaccine. The TCR originated in an adult in good health. The source was peripheral blood, collected on day 0 of AZD1222 vaccination. The chain couples TRBV7-2 to TRBJ1-4; D ambiguous. CDR3 coding DNA: TGTGCCAGCAGCTTCTCCACCGGGGAAAAACTGTTTTTT. This encodes CASSFSTGEKLFF.